The 20 T cell receptor beta chains below come from one sample, sequenced in a study of T-cell memory formation after mild COVID-19. TCRdb fed the 5' RACE reads into MiXCR, producing one record per CDR3 protein. The sample contains some 410,000 distinct CDR3 sequences, under 25% of which appear only once. The sample comprised PBMCs or a T cell subset sorted from them (not recorded which). Every receptor here comes from an adult woman who had mild COVID-19 (a few samples of this study predate the infection). Cell type and time point are not known.

This clonotype was seen a handful of times. This chain connects TRBV29-1 to TRBJ2-5; D perhaps matches TRBD2 (5 bases). The CDR3 covers 13 residues. Per the germline V gene, CDR1 is SQVTM and CDR2 is ANQGSEA. Trimming pared 2 bases from V and 5 bases from J, leaving 12 bases between. The CDR3 sequence is CSVEKRLGETQYF. In DNA form, the CDR3 reads TGCAGCGTTGAAAAGCGGTTGGGGGAGACCCAGTACTTC.

This clonotype was counted only a few times. The V gene is TRBV25-1, the J gene TRBJ2-1, with 11 bases that match TRBD2. J was trimmed by 10 bases and V by 1 base; bases with no gene match: 18. The CDR3 is made up of 19 amino acids. Germline CDR1 MGHDK, CDR2 SYGVNS. CDR3 sequence: CASSEFGGLAGGVDREQFF. The CDR3 nucleotides are TGTGCCAGCAGTGAATTTGGCGGACTAGCGGGTGGGGTAGATCGGGAGCAGTTCTTC.

The genes are TRBV9 and TRBJ2-5; D perhaps matches TRBD1 (6 bases). Germline V CDR1 and CDR2: SGDLS, YYNGEE. This CDR3 region has 15 residues. Trimming took 0 bases from V and 1 from J, leaving 10 bases between them. CDR3 sequence (DNA): TGTGCCAGCAGCGTAGAGGGGGAACCCCAAGAGACCCAGTACTTC. It yields the protein CASSVEGEPQETQYF.

The chain recombines TRBV6-1 with TRBJ2-3, with a possible D match to TRBD2 (5 bases). V was pared by 9 bases and J by 2 bases, with 12 bases between. CDR3 length: 13 residues. Germline V lookup: CDR1 MNHNS, CDR2 SASEGT. As DNA, the CDR3 is TGTGCCAGTGGGAGAAGGGCCACAGATACGCAGTATTTT. This codes for CASGRRATDTQYF.

This clonotype occurred a few times. CDR3: CASSFFWGTKNIQYF. The CDR3 DNA reads as TGTGCCAGCAGCTTTTTTTGGGGAACCAAAAACATTCAGTACTTC. The chain uses TRBV7-9 and TRBJ2-4, with D unresolved. The CDR3 length is 15 residues. Trimming pared 3 bases from V and 2 bases from J, leaving 11 bases between. Looked up from germline, CDR1 is SEHNR and CDR2 is FQNEAQ (reference sequence).

The rearrangement joins TRBV24-1 to TRBJ2-5; D possibly corresponds to TRBD2 (6 bases). The CDR3 contains 16 residues. Germline V gene lookup returns CDR1 KGHDR and CDR2 SFDVKD. V gave up 3 bases and J gave up 2 bases, with 15 bases separating them. The CDR3 here is CATSDPTGTPQETQYF. The CDR3 DNA sequence: TGTGCCACCAGTGATCCCACCGGGACTCCACAAGAGACCCAGTACTTC.

This chain links TRBV6-1 with TRBJ1-1; D unresolved. This CDR3 is built from 10 residues. The germline V gene encodes CDR1 MNHNS and CDR2 SASEGT. V was trimmed by 7 bases and J by 6 bases, leaving 6 bases between them. CDR3 residues: CASTSAEAFF. The CDR3 coding sequence is TGTGCCAGCACATCAGCTGAAGCTTTCTTT.

This clonotype was found a few times. CDR3 coding DNA: TGTGCCAGCAGTGATGGGTGGGATGAGCAGTTCTTC. Its protein is CASSDGWDEQFF. This chain uses TRBV6-1 with TRBJ2-1; D is undetermined. Germline CDR1 MNHNS, CDR2 SASEGT. Trimming removed 3 bases from V and 8 bases from J, with 8 bases in between. This CDR3 comprises 12 residues.

This clonotype was observed a handful of times. This chain joins TRBV7-8 and TRBJ1-5; D ambiguous. The germline V gene encodes CDR1 SGHVS and CDR2 FQNEAQ. The CDR3 runs 20 residues. V was trimmed by 5 bases and J by 3 bases, leaving 29 bases between them. The CDR3: CASSAAKIPSKERVNQPQHF. CDR3 nucleotides: TGTGCCAGCAGCGCCGCAAAGATCCCTTCCAAGGAAAGGGTCAATCAGCCCCAGCATTTT.

This clonotype has only a few counts. The CDR3 spells CASSPETGGFYNEQFF. The CDR3 DNA reads as TGCGCCAGCAGCCCGGAGACAGGGGGCTTCTACAATGAGCAGTTCTTC. The V gene is TRBV5-1, the J gene TRBJ2-1; 10 bases align to TRBD1. The V gene end was trimmed by 4 bases and the J gene end by 3 bases; junction bases not matched to a gene: 7. The CDR3 contains 16 residues. Per germline, CDR1 SGHRS and CDR2 YFSETQ.

The chain links TRBV7-6 to TRBJ2-7; D call uncertain. Germline V gene data show CDR1 as SGHVS and CDR2 as FNYEAQ. The CDR3 sequence is 12 residues long. V was cut by 5 bases and J by 5 bases, with 10 bases left in between. For the CDR3, the DNA is TGTGCCAGCAGCCCCGGGCAGCACGAGCAGTACTTC. Protein sequence: CASSPGQHEQYF.

This clonotype was seen a handful of times. This chain links TRBV11-2 with TRBJ2-1, with TRBD1 identical over 7 bases. J lost 10 bases, V lost 5 bases, and 11 bases had no gene match. The CDR3 is 14 amino acids. Germline lookup yields CDR1 SGHAT and CDR2 FQNNGV. The CDR3 loop is CASSHNRGRLEQFF. CDR3 coding DNA: TGTGCCAGCAGCCATAACAGGGGACGCCTGGAGCAGTTCTTC.

V usage is TRBV28 and J usage is TRBJ2-7, with 13 bases identical to TRBD2. The germline V gene encodes CDR1 MDHEN and CDR2 SYDVKM. V lost 4 bases to trimming and J lost 5 bases; unmatched junction nucleotides: 8. The CDR3 is 16 residues long. CDR3: CASSSSGLAGVNEQYF. CDR3 bases: TGTGCCAGCAGTTCCTCCGGACTAGCGGGAGTTAACGAGCAGTACTTC.

In its sample, this clonotype was seen a few times. This sequence joins TRBV7-2 and TRBJ1-2; no clear D gene. V lost 5 bases and J lost 7, with 17 bases in between. Germline V CDR1 and CDR2: SGHTA, FQGNSA. CDR3 size: 14 residues. For the CDR3, the DNA is TGTGCCAGCAGCACAGCCGGGTCTGTGGCTGGCTACACCTTC. Translation gives CASSTAGSVAGYTF.

The chain uses TRBV3-1 and TRBJ2-2; D uncertain. This CDR3 contains 14 residues. Germline CDR1 is LGHDT and CDR2 is YNNKEL (reference sequence). V lost 1 base, J lost 7 bases, and 10 bases lay in between. The CDR3 spells CASSQGEYSGELFF. CDR3 coding DNA: TGTGCCAGCAGCCAAGGTGAATACAGCGGGGAGCTGTTTTTT.

Regarding this clonotype: One base away lies a much larger clone, so this may be a sequencing read error. This sequence joins TRBV27 and TRBJ1-1; 7 nucleotides agree with TRBD1. The ends lost 7 bases at V and 1 base at J; junction bases unmatched: 6. This CDR3 is built from 14 residues. Germline-derived CDR1 and CDR2 are MNHEY and SMNVEV (reference sequence). CDR3 coding DNA: TGTGCCAGCACCCCGACAGGGCAGAACACTGAAGCTTTCTTT. Protein product: CASTPTGQNTEAFF.

This clonotype came up a few times. V gene TRBV5-1 combines with J gene TRBJ2-5; 7 bases line up with TRBD1. Germline lookup yields CDR1 SGHRS and CDR2 YFSETQ. With V trimmed by 4 bases and J by 3 bases, 6 bases remained unmatched. The CDR3 runs 14 residues. The CDR3 region is CASSTPGGEETQYF. CDR3 bases: TGCGCCAGCAGCACCCCAGGGGGTGAAGAGACCCAGTACTTC.

The chain couples TRBV3-1 to TRBJ2-4; no clear D. The length of the CDR3 is 14 residues. From germline, CDR1 is LGHDT and CDR2 YNNKEL (reference sequence). The germline V and J ends were trimmed by 1 base and 2 bases, with 6 bases remaining between them. The CDR3 nucleotides read TGTGCCAGCAGCCAAGGTATAACCAAAAACATTCAGTACTTC. Translating it yields CASSQGITKNIQYF.

V and J are TRBV27 and TRBJ1-2; TRBD1 matches 10 bases. Germline V CDR1 and CDR2: MNHEY, SMNVEV (reference sequence). The CDR3 loop spans 15 amino acids. V gave up 4 bases and J gave up 3 bases; unmatched junction bases: 5. The CDR3 is CASSSTGQGYYGYTF. The CDR3 bases are TGTGCCAGCAGTTCTACGGGACAGGGGTACTATGGCTACACCTTC.

This clonotype showed up just a few times. The chain is built from TRBV11-2 and TRBJ1-1; D is perhaps TRBD1 (5 bases). The CDR3 is made up of 12 amino acids. Germline CDR1 reads SGHAT; CDR2 reads FQNNGV. With 5 bases removed from V and 4 bases from J, the gap between germline ends came to 8 bases. The CDR3 here is CASSHDSTEAFF. CDR3 in DNA: TGTGCCAGCAGCCATGACAGCACTGAAGCTTTCTTT.